The subject of this entry is one T cell receptor (beta chain). This record belongs to a study of blood T cell repertoires in COVID-19. Study-level background: The analysed material was cDNA or gDNA that came from T cells, B-cell-depleted T cells, or PBMCs.

Authors' methods: Nucleated cell counts were estimated from reference gene primer amplification. This table comes from immunoSEQ multiplex PCR, and its TCRdb copy is limited to in-frame clones, with some not included. V and J calls and clone size come straight from that table; D and trimming were deduced from the DNA. The table records about 89,000 clones, about 83% of them present only once. Germline V gives CDR1 MGHDK, CDR2 SYGVNS. CDR3 length: 16 residues. Trimming took off 0 bases at V and 2 bases at J, with 14 bases between the two ends. The sequence was obtained from a human donor in a cohort sampled during active COVID-19. This chain uses TRBV25-1 with TRBJ2-7; D gene uncertain. The sequencing sample was made of peripheral blood. The CDR3 region has the DNA TGTGCCAGCAGTGAATATTCGGCCAGAGGCACCTACGAGCAGTACTTC. Amino acids: CASSEYSARGTYEQYF.